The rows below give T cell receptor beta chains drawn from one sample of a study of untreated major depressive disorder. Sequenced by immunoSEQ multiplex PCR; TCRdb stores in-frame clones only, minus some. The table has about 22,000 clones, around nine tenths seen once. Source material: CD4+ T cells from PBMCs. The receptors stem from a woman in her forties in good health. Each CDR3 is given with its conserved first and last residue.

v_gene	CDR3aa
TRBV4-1	CASSLLGLAGGPVREETQYF
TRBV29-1	CSAESGQLIHTEAFF
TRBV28	CASSPAGTSPKVDEQFF
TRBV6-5	CASSYGPGASNQPQHF
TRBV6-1	CASRGALNTGELFF
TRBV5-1	CASSSTGPAASPLHF
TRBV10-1	CASSGEDGGAPLDTEAFF
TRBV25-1	CASSAAQGITEAFF
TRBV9	CASSVGGINKETQYF
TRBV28	CASSFEGQGAGGYTF
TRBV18	CASSPDGTTNEKLFF
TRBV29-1	CSVEGPTDSSQETQYF
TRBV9	CASSSRQGSYNEQFF
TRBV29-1	CSVGLAGAYNEQFF
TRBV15	CATSRNPQGADGYTF
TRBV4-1	CASSLTGADTQYF
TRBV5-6	CASSLTISGNTIYF
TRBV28	CATATGTGIYEQYF
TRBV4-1	CASSQATSGRSGELFF
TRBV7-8	CASSPGTGTKNIQYF
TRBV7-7	CASSLNSNTGELFF
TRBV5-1	CASRTASGNEKLFF
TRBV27	CASSGGLAFYNEQFF
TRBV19	CASSRGQGYGYTF
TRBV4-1	CASRGVLRNTEAFF